The rows below give T cell receptor beta chains drawn from one sample of a study of blood T cell repertoires in COVID-19. Only in-frame clones appear in the TCRdb table, and some are missing; sequencing was by immunoSEQ multiplex PCR. This sample yields over 200,000 clones, of which roughly 88% are seen a single time; roughly 3.7% belongs to the top ten. Sequencing was performed on PBMCs or T cells enriched from blood (not recorded which). These receptors came from a woman in her 30s who had been exposed to COVID-19. Each CDR3 is given with its conserved first and last residue. Fields, in order: clone size, V gene, J gene, D gene, CDR3 protein, CDR3 DNA. D genes are given only for firm matches. Clone size, where shown, is once, few, many, or a class for clones that have expanded.

clone_size: once; v_call: TRBV2; j_call: TRBJ2-7; d_call: NA; cdr3_aa: CASSDPGSPTDYEQYF; cdr3_nt: TGTGCCAGCAGTGACCCAGGGTCCCCCACAGATTACGAGCAGTACTTC
clone_size: NA; v_call: TRBV6-4; j_call: TRBJ2-3; d_call: TRBD2; cdr3_aa: CASSAQGLAGTDTQYF; cdr3_nt: TGTGCCAGCAGTGCTCAGGGACTAGCGGGCACAGATACGCAGTATTTT
clone_size: NA; v_call: TRBV5-1; j_call: TRBJ2-2; d_call: TRBD1; cdr3_aa: CASSLKTGGNTGELFF; cdr3_nt: TGCGCCAGCAGCTTGAAAACAGGGGGGAACACCGGGGAGCTGTTTTTT
clone_size: NA; v_call: TRBV5-1; j_call: TRBJ2-3; d_call: NA; cdr3_aa: CASSPGGVADTQYF; cdr3_nt: TGCGCCAGCAGCCCTGGCGGGGTCGCAGATACGCAGTATTTT
clone_size: NA; v_call: TRBV29-1; j_call: TRBJ2-1; d_call: NA; cdr3_aa: CSVDLGANEQFF; cdr3_nt: TGCAGCGTTGATCTAGGGGCGAATGAGCAGTTCTTC
clone_size: NA; v_call: TRBV5-1; j_call: TRBJ1-2; d_call: NA; cdr3_aa: CASSSGPNYGYTF; cdr3_nt: TGCGCCAGCAGCTCTGGGCCCAACTATGGCTACACCTTC
clone_size: NA; v_call: TRBV14; j_call: TRBJ1-2; d_call: NA; cdr3_aa: CASSQDAVLVGYTF; cdr3_nt: TGTGCCAGCAGCCAAGATGCGGTCCTGGTTGGCTACACCTTC
clone_size: NA; v_call: TRBV15; j_call: TRBJ1-5; d_call: NA; cdr3_aa: CATSRTGGGRDQPQHF; cdr3_nt: TGTGCCACCAGCAGAACCGGGGGGGGACGGGATCAGCCCCAGCATTTT
clone_size: NA; v_call: TRBV19; j_call: TRBJ2-5; d_call: NA; cdr3_aa: CASSIVPLGGQETQYF; cdr3_nt: TGTGCCAGTAGTATAGTACCCCTTGGGGGGCAAGAGACCCAGTACTTC
clone_size: NA; v_call: TRBV19; j_call: TRBJ1-1; d_call: TRBD1; cdr3_aa: CASSTPGQGAEAFF; cdr3_nt: TGTGCCAGTAGTACCCCGGGACAGGGCGCTGAAGCTTTCTTT
clone_size: NA; v_call: TRBV14; j_call: TRBJ2-7; d_call: TRBD1; cdr3_aa: CASSPLGGNSYEQYF; cdr3_nt: TGTGCCAGCAGCCCCTTAGGGGGCAACTCCTACGAGCAGTACTTC
clone_size: NA; v_call: TRBV5-6; j_call: TRBJ1-1; d_call: NA; cdr3_aa: CASSLVRQKGTEAFF; cdr3_nt: TGTGCCAGCAGCTTGGTTCGACAAAAAGGCACTGAAGCTTTCTTT
clone_size: NA; v_call: TRBV7-9; j_call: TRBJ1-2; d_call: NA; cdr3_aa: CASSLAWAGYGYTF; cdr3_nt: TGTGCCAGCAGCTTAGCGTGGGCGGGGTATGGCTACACCTTC
clone_size: once; v_call: TRBV19; j_call: TRBJ1-5; d_call: TRBD1; cdr3_aa: CASSIGQGDQPQHF; cdr3_nt: TGTGCCAGTAGTATTGGGCAGGGGGATCAGCCCCAGCATTTT
clone_size: NA; v_call: TRBV19; j_call: TRBJ2-7; d_call: NA; cdr3_aa: CASSIGIRDNPYEQYF; cdr3_nt: TGTGCCAGTAGTATAGGTATCCGGGACAATCCCTACGAGCAGTACTTC
clone_size: NA; v_call: TRBV6-5; j_call: TRBJ1-5; d_call: TRBD1; cdr3_aa: CASRRTGEGPQHF; cdr3_nt: TGTGCCAGCAGGCGGACAGGGGAAGGACCCCAGCATTTT
clone_size: NA; v_call: TRBV11-3; j_call: TRBJ2-1; d_call: TRBD1; cdr3_aa: CASSHLGGDNEQFF; cdr3_nt: TGTGCCAGCAGCCACTTAGGGGGCGACAATGAGCAGTTCTTC
clone_size: NA; v_call: TRBV19; j_call: TRBJ1-5; d_call: TRBD1; cdr3_aa: CASRDRDNQPQHF; cdr3_nt: TGTGCCAGCCGGGACAGGGATAATCAGCCCCAGCATTTT
clone_size: NA; v_call: TRBV6-5; j_call: TRBJ2-7; d_call: TRBD1; cdr3_aa: CASQGAQTTYEQYF; cdr3_nt: TGTGCCAGCCAGGGGGCGCAAACCACCTACGAGCAGTACTTC
clone_size: NA; v_call: TRBV28; j_call: TRBJ1-5; d_call: TRBD1; cdr3_aa: CASSMGQLDQPQHF; cdr3_nt: TGTGCCAGCAGTATGGGACAGCTGGATCAGCCCCAGCATTTT
clone_size: NA; v_call: TRBV18; j_call: TRBJ2-7; d_call: TRBD2; cdr3_aa: CASSPKTSGRIGEQYF; cdr3_nt: TGTGCCAGCTCACCCAAGACTAGCGGGAGGATTGGCGAGCAGTACTTC
clone_size: NA; v_call: TRBV5-6; j_call: TRBJ2-3; d_call: TRBD2; cdr3_aa: CASSDEREGRTDTQYF; cdr3_nt: TGTGCCAGCAGCGATGAGCGGGAGGGGCGCACAGATACGCAGTATTTT
clone_size: NA; v_call: TRBV12-3/TRBV12-4; j_call: TRBJ2-1; d_call: TRBD2; cdr3_aa: CASSAGGYNEQFF; cdr3_nt: TGTGCCAGCAGCGCGGGAGGGTACAATGAGCAGTTCTTC
clone_size: NA; v_call: TRBV11-2; j_call: TRBJ2-1; d_call: TRBD2; cdr3_aa: CASSLLAGVIYEQFF; cdr3_nt: TGTGCCAGCAGCTTGCTAGCGGGAGTAATCTATGAGCAGTTCTTC
clone_size: NA; v_call: TRBV2; j_call: TRBJ1-5; d_call: NA; cdr3_aa: CASSEYLMSQPQHF; cdr3_nt: TGTGCCAGCAGTGAATATTTGATGAGTCAGCCCCAGCATTTT
clone_size: NA; v_call: TRBV24-1; j_call: TRBJ1-4; d_call: NA; cdr3_aa: CATSDCRQVNEKLFF; cdr3_nt: TGTGCCACCAGTGATTGTCGTCAGGTTAATGAAAAACTGTTTTTT
clone_size: NA; v_call: TRBV7-9; j_call: TRBJ2-5; d_call: NA; cdr3_aa: CASSYRETQYF; cdr3_nt: TGTGCCAGCAGCTACCGGGAGACCCAGTACTTC
clone_size: NA; v_call: TRBV7-2; j_call: TRBJ1-2; d_call: TRBD1; cdr3_aa: CASRDLQGAGGYTF; cdr3_nt: TGTGCCAGCAGGGACCTACAGGGGGCCGGTGGCTACACCTTC
clone_size: NA; v_call: TRBV10-3; j_call: TRBJ1-4; d_call: NA; cdr3_aa: CAISGSDAGNNEKLFF; cdr3_nt: TGTGCCATCAGTGGGTCTGACGCGGGTAATAATGAAAAACTGTTTTTT
clone_size: NA; v_call: TRBV27; j_call: TRBJ2-1; d_call: TRBD2; cdr3_aa: CASSFLAGAKNEQFF; cdr3_nt: TGTGCCAGCAGTTTCCTAGCGGGAGCTAAGAATGAGCAGTTCTTC
clone_size: NA; v_call: TRBV3-1/TRBV3-2; j_call: TRBJ2-5; d_call: NA; cdr3_aa: CASSQDTGNQETQYF; cdr3_nt: TGTGCCAGCAGCCAAGACACAGGGAACCAAGAGACCCAGTACTTC
clone_size: NA; v_call: TRBV5-6; j_call: TRBJ1-4; d_call: TRBD1; cdr3_aa: CASSLQGQGSEKLFF; cdr3_nt: TGTGCCAGCAGCCTCCAGGGACAGGGCAGTGAAAAACTGTTTTTT
clone_size: NA; v_call: TRBV9; j_call: TRBJ2-5; d_call: TRBD1; cdr3_aa: CASSGTGETQYF; cdr3_nt: TGTGCCAGCAGCGGGACAGGGGAGACCCAGTACTTC
clone_size: NA; v_call: TRBV12-3/TRBV12-4; j_call: TRBJ2-3; d_call: NA; cdr3_aa: CASTGNGRFAQYF; cdr3_nt: TGTGCCAGCACCGGTAACGGGAGATTCGCGCAGTATTTT
clone_size: NA; v_call: TRBV29-1; j_call: TRBJ2-1; d_call: TRBD2; cdr3_aa: CSVETSAVEQFF; cdr3_nt: TGCAGCGTTGAGACTAGCGCAGTTGAGCAGTTCTTC
clone_size: once; v_call: TRBV28; j_call: TRBJ1-2; d_call: NA; cdr3_aa: CASSLWFSQDGWGYTF; cdr3_nt: TGTGCCAGCAGTTTATGGTTTTCACAGGATGGTTGGGGCTACACCTTC
clone_size: NA; v_call: TRBV12-2; j_call: TRBJ2-1; d_call: NA; cdr3_aa: CASRFSGRAKNEQFF; cdr3_nt: TGTGCAAGTCGCTTTAGCGGGAGGGCTAAGAATGAGCAGTTCTTC
clone_size: NA; v_call: TRBV2; j_call: TRBJ1-4; d_call: NA; cdr3_aa: CAGARVSNEKLFF; cdr3_nt: TGTGCCGGGGCCAGGGTCTCTAATGAAAAACTGTTTTTT
clone_size: NA; v_call: TRBV11-2; j_call: TRBJ2-7; d_call: TRBD2; cdr3_aa: CASSWTSVSAYEQYF; cdr3_nt: TGTGCCAGCAGCTGGACTAGCGTCTCGGCCTACGAGCAGTACTTC
clone_size: many; v_call: TRBV5-4; j_call: TRBJ2-1; d_call: TRBD2; cdr3_aa: CASSPINVGGSLIYNEQFF; cdr3_nt: TGTGCCAGCAGCCCTATTAATGTTGGCGGGAGCCTTATCTACAATGAGCAGTTCTTC
clone_size: NA; v_call: TRBV19; j_call: TRBJ1-1; d_call: TRBD1; cdr3_aa: CASSISGGQETEAFF; cdr3_nt: TGTGCCAGTAGTATATCAGGGGGCCAAGAGACTGAAGCTTTCTTT
clone_size: NA; v_call: TRBV5-8; j_call: TRBJ1-2; d_call: NA; cdr3_aa: CASSLAGGQGYGYTF; cdr3_nt: TGTGCCAGCAGCTTGGCCGGTGGGCAGGGGTATGGCTACACCTTC
clone_size: few; v_call: TRBV19; j_call: TRBJ2-7; d_call: NA; cdr3_aa: CASSMDLAQQYF; cdr3_nt: TGTGCCAGTAGTATGGATCTAGCTCAGCAGTACTTC
clone_size: NA; v_call: TRBV6-5; j_call: TRBJ1-2; d_call: TRBD1; cdr3_aa: CASSFTGGYGYTF; cdr3_nt: TGTGCCAGCAGTTTCACAGGGGGCTATGGCTACACCTTC
clone_size: NA; v_call: TRBV13; j_call: TRBJ2-3; d_call: NA; cdr3_aa: CASSPPGTSTDTQYF; cdr3_nt: TGTGCCAGCAGCCCACCGGGAACTTCCACAGATACGCAGTATTTT
clone_size: NA; v_call: TRBV7-9; j_call: TRBJ1-4; d_call: NA; cdr3_aa: CASSPVLEGWGNEKLFF; cdr3_nt: TGTGCCAGCAGCCCCGTCCTGGAGGGCTGGGGAAATGAAAAACTGTTTTTT
clone_size: once; v_call: TRBV4-1; j_call: TRBJ1-6; d_call: NA; cdr3_aa: CASSQEVEIGSPLHF; cdr3_nt: TGCGCCAGCAGCCAAGAAGTCGAAATCGGTTCACCCCTCCACTTT
clone_size: NA; v_call: TRBV5-1; j_call: TRBJ2-7; d_call: TRBD2; cdr3_aa: CASSRPGTSGRAPYEQYF; cdr3_nt: TGCGCCAGCAGCCGACCGGGGACTAGCGGGAGGGCCCCCTACGAGCAGTACTTC
clone_size: once; v_call: TRBV5-6; j_call: TRBJ2-1; d_call: NA; cdr3_aa: CASSYSWRGGSYNEQFF; cdr3_nt: TGTGCCAGCAGCTACTCCTGGAGAGGGGGCTCCTACAATGAGCAGTTCTTC
clone_size: NA; v_call: TRBV30; j_call: TRBJ2-1; d_call: TRBD2; cdr3_aa: CAWSWSGRGNEQFF; cdr3_nt: TGTGCCTGGAGTTGGAGCGGGAGGGGCAATGAGCAGTTCTTC
clone_size: NA; v_call: TRBV2; j_call: TRBJ1-6; d_call: TRBD1; cdr3_aa: CASSEDRVGINSPLHF; cdr3_nt: TGTGCCAGCAGTGAGGACAGGGTGGGGATTAATTCACCCCTCCACTTT
clone_size: NA; v_call: TRBV7-9; j_call: TRBJ2-5; d_call: TRBD1; cdr3_aa: CASSPLGGTGKETQYF; cdr3_nt: TGTGCCAGCAGCCCCCTAGGGGGGACAGGGAAAGAGACCCAGTACTTC
clone_size: NA; v_call: TRBV19; j_call: TRBJ1-5; d_call: NA; cdr3_aa: CASGVVNRAGQPQHF; cdr3_nt: TGTGCCAGTGGGGTCGTTAACAGGGCTGGGCAGCCCCAGCATTTT
clone_size: few; v_call: TRBV4-1; j_call: TRBJ1-1; d_call: TRBD1; cdr3_aa: CASRPGDRGSTEAFF; cdr3_nt: TGCGCCAGCAGGCCCGGAGACAGGGGGAGCACTGAAGCTTTCTTT
clone_size: few; v_call: TRBV24-1; j_call: TRBJ1-2; d_call: NA; cdr3_aa: CATSGETNYGYTF; cdr3_nt: TGTGCCACCAGTGGGGAGACCAACTATGGCTACACCTTC
clone_size: NA; v_call: TRBV5-1; j_call: TRBJ2-7; d_call: TRBD2; cdr3_aa: CASSPLAGGSEQYF; cdr3_nt: TGCGCCAGCAGCCCACTAGCGGGAGGATCCGAGCAGTACTTC
clone_size: few; v_call: TRBV7-2; j_call: TRBJ2-7; d_call: TRBD2; cdr3_aa: CASSLAIAGGSFSYEQYF; cdr3_nt: TGTGCCAGCAGCTTAGCTATAGCGGGAGGGTCTTTCTCCTACGAGCAGTACTTC
clone_size: NA; v_call: TRBV15; j_call: TRBJ1-5; d_call: TRBD1; cdr3_aa: CATSRSLNLRDRRSGSNQPQHF; cdr3_nt: TGTGCCACCAGCAGGTCTCTTAATTTACGGGACAGGCGGTCGGGAAGCAATCAGCCCCAGCATTTT
clone_size: NA; v_call: TRBV2; j_call: TRBJ1-2; d_call: NA; cdr3_aa: CASIPVTYYGYTF; cdr3_nt: TGTGCCAGCATTCCGGTGACTTACTATGGCTACACCTTC
clone_size: NA; v_call: TRBV6-5; j_call: TRBJ1-5; d_call: NA; cdr3_aa: CASREQGSNQPQHF; cdr3_nt: TGTGCCAGCAGGGAGCAGGGTAGCAATCAGCCCCAGCATTTT